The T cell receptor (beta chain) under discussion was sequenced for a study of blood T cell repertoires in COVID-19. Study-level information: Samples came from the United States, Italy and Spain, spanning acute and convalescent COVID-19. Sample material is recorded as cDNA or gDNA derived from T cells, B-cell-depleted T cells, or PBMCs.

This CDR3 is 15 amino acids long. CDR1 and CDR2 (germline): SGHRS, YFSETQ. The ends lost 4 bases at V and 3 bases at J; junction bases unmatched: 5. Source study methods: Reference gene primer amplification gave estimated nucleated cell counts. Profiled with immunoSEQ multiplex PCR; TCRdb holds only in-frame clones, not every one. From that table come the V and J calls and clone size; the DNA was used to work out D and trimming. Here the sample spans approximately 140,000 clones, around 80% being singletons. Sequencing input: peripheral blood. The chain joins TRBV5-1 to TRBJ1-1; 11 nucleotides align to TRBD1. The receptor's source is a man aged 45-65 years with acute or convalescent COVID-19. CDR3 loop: CASSAGTGGDTEAFF. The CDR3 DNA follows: TGCGCCAGCAGCGCCGGGACAGGGGGAGACACTGAAGCTTTCTTT.